This TCR beta chain came from a study of blood T cell repertoires in COVID-19. At the level of the study: The samples span acute and convalescent COVID-19 from the United States, Italy and Spain. PBMCs, B-cell-depleted T cells, or T cells were the source of the cDNA or gDNA that made up the material.

Source study methods: By means of reference gene primer amplification, nucleated cell counts were estimated. Sequencing was performed with immunoSEQ multiplex PCR; in TCRdb, only in-frame clones are kept and a portion is missing. V and J calls and clone size are copied from that table; D and trimming were computed from the DNA. The sample has 210,000 or so clones, 84% seen once. In this sample, this clone turned up once. CDR1 is MRHNA, CDR2 SNTAGT, per germline. The V end lost 3 bases, the J end lost 7 bases, and 12 bases lay between the germline ends. The CDR3 consists of 13 residues. The sample comprised peripheral blood. The chain carries TRBV6-4 and TRBJ1-2; possible D gene TRBD1, 6 bases. This receptor was taken from a woman over 75 with active or convalescent COVID-19. DNA for the CDR3: TGTGCCAGCAGTGATGAAAGGGGGTCTGGCTACACCTTC. It yields the protein CASSDERGSGYTF.